What follows are 26 T cell receptor beta chains derived from one specimen sequenced in a study of blood T cell repertoires in COVID-19. The table came from immunoSEQ multiplex PCR; TCRdb's copy has only in-frame clones and leaves some out. Altogether fewer than 350,000 clones are present, roughly 85% being singletons, with the ten largest covering roughly 4.2%. The sample was PBMCs or T cells enriched from blood (not recorded which). The receptors derive from a woman aged 40 to 49 with acute COVID-19.

This chain connects TRBV5-4 to TRBJ2-5; 11 bases align to TRBD1. Trimming took 8 bases from V and 4 from J; bases not matched to a gene: 7. The CDR3 has 14 amino acids. CDR1 and CDR2 (germline): SGHNT, YYREEE (reference sequence). CDR3 amino acids: CASRDRGLSETQYF. As DNA, the CDR3 is TGTGCCAGTCGGGACAGGGGGTTATCAGAGACCCAGTACTTC.

The chain is built from TRBV11-1 and TRBJ2-7; maybe TRBD1 (5 bases). The V end was cut by 2 bases, the J end by 4 bases, with 6 bases between. Germline V gives CDR1 SGHAT, CDR2 FQDESV (reference sequence). The CDR3 is made up of 12 amino acids. This chain's CDR3 is CASSLQGYEQYF. For the CDR3, the DNA is TGTGCCAGCAGCTTACAGGGTTACGAGCAGTACTTC.

This rearrangement joins TRBV28 to TRBJ2-7, with D uncertain. Looked up from germline, CDR1 is MDHEN and CDR2 is SYDVKM. The CDR3 totals 12 residues. Trimming took off 4 bases at V and 4 bases at J, with 8 bases between the two ends. CDR3 sequence reads: CASSSIDYEQYF. The DNA for the CDR3 is TGTGCCAGCAGTTCGATAGATTACGAGCAGTACTTC. Full variable domain (remainder filled in from reference TRBV28 and TRBJ2-7): DVKVTQSSRYLVKRTGEKVFLECVQDMDHENMFWYRQDPGLGLRLIYFSYDVKMKEKGDIPEGYSVSREKKERFSLILESASTNQTSMYLCASSSIDYEQYFGPGTRLTVT.

This chain uses TRBV21-1 with TRBJ1-1. TRBV21-1 constitutes a pseudogene. CDR3 length equals 13 residues. As DNA, the CDR3 is TGTGCCAGCAGCAGGCGGGGGGTCACTGAAGCTTTCTTT. It yields the protein CASSRRGVTEAFF.

This chain uses TRBV10-3 with TRBJ2-3; D possibly corresponds to TRBD1 (6 bases). Germline CDR1 reads ENHRY; CDR2 reads SYGVKD. This CDR3 is 16 amino acids long. The germline V and J ends were trimmed by 0 bases and 0 bases, with 10 bases remaining between them. CDR3 in DNA: TGTGCCATCAGTGAGTCAATGGGGGCTAGCACAGATACGCAGTATTTT. Encoded protein: CAISESMGASTDTQYF.

The chain couples TRBV6-5 to TRBJ2-1; D is possibly TRBD1 (6 bases). Germline CDR1 reads MNHEY; CDR2 reads SVGAGI. V was shortened by 5 bases and J by 5 bases, with 16 bases between the two germline ends. The CDR3 is made up of 15 amino acids. The CDR3 DNA follows: TGTGCCAGCAGTACAACAGGGACCCTCAACAATGAGCAGTTCTTC. It translates to CASSTTGTLNNEQFF.

This clone was seen more than once but under ten times. The rearrangement uses TRBV12-5 and TRBJ1-1; 10 bases agree with TRBD1. Germline CDR1 LGHNT, CDR2 FRNRAP. The CDR3 is made up of 13 amino acids. The V and J ends lost 7 bases and 6 bases, in that order; junction bases with no gene match: 5. This CDR3 is CASEGTGVPEAFF. The CDR3 region has the DNA TGTGCTAGTGAAGGGACAGGGGTCCCTGAAGCTTTCTTT.

The gene calls are TRBV4-2 and TRBJ2-1; maybe TRBD2 (6 bases). Trimming stripped 0 bases from V and 7 bases from J, with 13 bases between. The CDR3 is 15 amino acids. Per the germline V gene, CDR1 is LGHNA and CDR2 is YNFKEQ. The CDR3 reads CASSQDRGGKNEQFF. The CDR3 nucleotides read TGTGCCAGCAGCCAAGATCGCGGAGGGAAGAATGAGCAGTTCTTC.

The chain employs TRBV5-4 and TRBJ1-4, with 9 nucleotides matching TRBD1. The J segment lost 4 bases and the V segment lost 4 bases, leaving 5 bases of the junction unmatched. The CDR3 loop spans 15 amino acids. Germline CDR1 and CDR2: SGHNT and YYREEE (reference sequence). The CDR3 spells CASSERTGVNEKLFF. The CDR3 DNA reads TGTGCCAGCAGCGAACGGACAGGGGTTAATGAAAAACTGTTTTTT.

This chain links TRBV7-2 with TRBJ1-3; a weak D match, TRBD1 (6 bases). The length of the CDR3 is 17 residues. V was pared by 1 base and J by 2 bases, with 15 bases between. Germline loops: CDR1 SGHTA, CDR2 FQGNSA. The chain's CDR3 is CASSLVSRGAPGNTIYF. The CDR3 DNA follows: TGTGCCAGCAGCTTAGTGTCGCGGGGGGCGCCTGGAAACACCATATATTTT. Full variable domain (rest looked up from reference TRBV7-2 and TRBJ1-3): GAGVSQSPSNKVTEKGKDVELRCDPISGHTALYWYRQSLGQGLEFLIYFQGNSAPDKSGLPSDRFSAERTGGSVSTLTIQRTQQEDSAVYLCASSLVSRGAPGNTIYFGEGSWLTVV.

The chain has TRBV5-1 and TRBJ1-2; D gene ambiguous. The CDR3 extends over 16 amino acids. V was pared by 5 bases and J by 0 bases, with 17 bases between. Germline CDR1 reads SGHRS; CDR2 reads YFSETQ. Here the CDR3 DNA reads TGCGCCAGCAGTTCCTCTGGTGGGCACGCTAACTATGGCTACACCTTC. Protein sequence: CASSSSGGHANYGYTF.

This chain uses TRBV6-5 with TRBJ2-2; 7 bases line up with TRBD1. This CDR3 is 15 amino acids long. Germline V gene sequence: CDR1 MNHEY, CDR2 SVGAGI. Trimming at V came to 7 bases and at J to 0 bases, leaving 5 bases not matched to a gene. DNA of the CDR3: TGTGCCAGCAAAGGGGACAGTTCGAACACCGGGGAGCTGTTTTTT. This gives the protein CASKGDSSNTGELFF.

The V and J genes are TRBV7-8 and TRBJ1-3; the D gene is possibly TRBD1 (5 bases). V gave up 3 bases and J gave up 0 bases, with 9 bases separating them. Germline assignment: CDR1 SGHVS and CDR2 FQNEAQ. This CDR3 has 15 residues. The CDR3 spells CASSLRQGSGNTIYF. The CDR3 DNA sequence: TGTGCCAGCAGCTTGAGGCAGGGCTCTGGAAACACCATATATTTT.

This sequence joins TRBV6-6 and TRBJ1-5, with 7 bases aligning to TRBD1. With V trimmed by 6 bases and J by 2 bases, 4 bases remained unmatched. The CDR3 is 14 residues long. Germline V lookup: CDR1 MNHNY, CDR2 SVGAGI (reference sequence). The CDR3 coding sequence is TGTGCCAGCAGACGCGGACAGGGCAATCAGCCCCAGCATTTT. It encodes CASRRGQGNQPQHF.

The chain couples TRBV10-3 to TRBJ2-3, with 16 bases lining up with TRBD2. CDR1 is ENHRY and CDR2 is SYGVKD in the germline V gene. V shed 0 bases and J 4 bases; nucleotides not matched to a gene: 19. The CDR3 length is 23 residues. For the CDR3, the DNA is TGTGCCATCAGTGAGTCGATGAGGAACACGTATGGGACTAGCGGGAGGGCCCCAGATACGCAGTATTTT. It encodes CAISESMRNTYGTSGRAPDTQYF.

The J gene is TRBJ2-5, the V gene TRBV5-4, with D possibly matching TRBD1 (6 bases). The CDR3 sequence is 15 residues long. V was clipped by 0 bases and J by 4 bases, with 13 bases between them. From germline, CDR1 is SGHNT and CDR2 YYREEE (reference sequence). The CDR3 bases are TGTGCCAGCAGCTTGGCCGGGACAACTGGAGAGACCCAGTACTTC. It encodes CASSLAGTTGETQYF.

J is TRBJ1-1 and V is TRBV27; D uncertain. The CDR3 spans 16 residues. Between the trimmed V and J ends, which lost 2 bases and 2 bases, there was a span of 15 bases. Per the germline V gene, CDR1 is MNHEY and CDR2 is SMNVEV (reference sequence). The DNA for the CDR3 is TGTGCCAGCAGTTTAAATCCCGGTCTGGGCAACACTGAAGCTTTCTTT. As protein: CASSLNPGLGNTEAFF.

The chain recombines TRBV18 with TRBJ1-1, with D unresolved. V dropped 3 bases and J dropped 1 base, with 18 bases sitting between them. The germline V gene has CDR1 KGHSH and CDR2 LQKENI. The CDR3 extends over 17 amino acids. The CDR3 sequence: CASSPGVATIGNTEAFF. The CDR3 DNA sequence: TGTGCCAGCTCACCTGGAGTAGCCACTATAGGGAACACTGAAGCTTTCTTT. The whole variable domain, filled in from reference TRBV18 and TRBJ1-1, reads NAGVMQNPRHLVRRRGQEARLRCSPMKGHSHVYWYRQLPEEGLKFMVYLQKENIIDESGMPKERFSAEFPKEGPSILRIQQVVRGDSAAYFCASSPGVATIGNTEAFFGQGTRLTVV.

On this clone itself: The same CDR3 arises from other DNA sequences in this sample as well. The rearrangement uses TRBV7-3 and TRBJ2-3, with D possibly being TRBD2 (5 bases). CDR3 length: 14 residues. Germline loops: CDR1 SGHTA, CDR2 FQGTGA. Between the trimmed V and J ends, which lost 5 bases and 1 base, there was a span of 10 bases. The DNA for the CDR3 is TGTGCCAGCAGCCCCACCGGGGGCACAGATACGCAGTATTTT. It specifies CASSPTGGTDTQYF.

The J gene is TRBJ1-5, the V gene TRBV7-6, with 10 bases lining up with TRBD1. With V trimmed by 1 base and J by 0 bases, 12 bases remained unmatched. CDR1 and CDR2 from the germline V gene are SGHVS and FNYEAQ. The CDR3 length is 20 residues. CDR3: CASSLGGPRDRGVSNQPQHF. CDR3 sequence (DNA): TGTGCCAGCAGCTTAGGGGGGCCCCGGGACAGGGGCGTTAGCAATCAGCCCCAGCATTTT.

J is TRBJ1-3 and V is TRBV27; 8 nucleotides line up with TRBD1. The CDR3 totals 15 residues. Losses at the gene ends were 3 bases for V and 0 bases for J; bases not matched to a gene: 1. Germline lookup yields CDR1 MNHEY and CDR2 SMNVEV (reference sequence). The CDR3 region is CASSFTGGSGNTIYF. For the CDR3, the DNA is TGTGCCAGCAGTTTTACAGGGGGCTCTGGAAACACCATATATTTT.

J is TRBJ2-1 and V is TRBV18; 9 nucleotides match TRBD1. V was pared by 2 bases and J by 5 bases, with 7 bases of the junction left unmatched. Germline loops: CDR1 KGHSH, CDR2 LQKENI. This CDR3 has 16 residues. The CDR3: CASSPRTGGVHNEQFF. In DNA, the CDR3 is TGTGCCAGCTCACCAAGAACAGGGGGCGTCCACAATGAGCAGTTCTTC. Full variable domain (missing parts from reference TRBV18 and TRBJ2-1): NAGVMQNPRHLVRRRGQEARLRCSPMKGHSHVYWYRQLPEEGLKFMVYLQKENIIDESGMPKERFSAEFPKEGPSILRIQQVVRGDSAAYFCASSPRTGGVHNEQFFGPGTRLTVL.

The chain recombines TRBV6-2 or TRBV6-3 with TRBJ1-3; 8 bases map to TRBD1. The CDR3 has 17 residues. V was pared by 2 bases and J by 2 bases, with 8 bases of the junction left unmatched. CDR1 MNHEY and CDR2 SVGEGT come from the germline V gene. In DNA, the CDR3 is TGTGCCAGCAGTTACGGACAGGGATTGATCGCTGGAAACACCATATATTTT. This sequence encodes CASSYGQGLIAGNTIYF.

V usage is TRBV29-1 and J usage is TRBJ1-2; TRBD1 agrees at 9 bases. Losses at the gene ends were 7 bases for V and 12 bases for J; bases not matched to a gene: 12. CDR1 SQVTM and CDR2 ANQGSEA come from the germline V gene. This CDR3 is 12 amino acids long. The CDR3 loop is CSAGQGKDSNTF. CDR3 nucleotide sequence: TGCAGCGCCGGACAGGGGAAGGATTCAAACACCTTC.

This sequence joins TRBV7-8 and TRBJ2-7, with 9 bases lining up with TRBD1. Germline trimming cut 5 bases from V and 1 base from J; bases unmatched to any gene: 9. The CDR3 is 16 residues long. The germline CDR1 and CDR2 sequences are SGHVS and FQNEAQ. The CDR3 protein is CASSVQGAAVSYEQYF. The DNA for the CDR3 is TGTGCCAGCAGCGTACAGGGGGCTGCAGTATCCTACGAGCAGTACTTC.

This clone came up a few times. The J gene is TRBJ2-2, the V gene TRBV18; 12 bases match TRBD2. CDR3 size: 16 residues. CDR1 is KGHSH and CDR2 is LQKENI in the germline V gene. Trimming at V came to 1 base and at J to 4 bases, leaving 1 base not matched to a gene. This CDR3 is CASSPRLAGATGELFF. The CDR3 nucleotides read TGTGCCAGCTCACCACGACTAGCGGGGGCCACCGGGGAGCTGTTTTTT.